Each of the 7 T cell receptor beta chains below was sequenced from the same sample in a study of kidney transplant recipient with SARS-CoV-2 infection (dated by TCRdb to the early 2020s). The sample's time point label, in plain terms: pre-pandemic baseline sample and day 111 after first positive SARS-CoV-2 test. The listed sequencing device is Illumina MiSeq. Using fastp at Q25 and MiXCR, TCRdb reprocessed the public reads and kept productive beta chains. Here each entry gathers all rows of one CDR3 protein and keeps the most common genes and DNA. The sample includes some 220,000 distinct CDR3 sequences, with about 30% observed a single time. The ten biggest clones cover roughly 7% of the sample. Sequences were derived from a blood sample, sampled at baseline and on day 111 from a kidney transplant recipient. These receptor sequences come from a male patient aged 30 to 39 who had COVID-19 and was a kidney transplant recipient. The graft donor may be the source of some T cells after a transplant.

This clonotype showed up many times. The V call is TRBV7-8, the J call TRBJ2-7, with D perhaps matching TRBD1 (6 bases). Germline lookup yields CDR1 SGHVS and CDR2 FQNEAQ. The V gene lost 3 bases and the J gene lost 0 bases, with 12 bases spanning the gap. The CDR3 runs 15 residues. CDR3 amino acids: CASSLGAYHSYEQYV. The CDR3 DNA reads as TGTGCCAGCAGCTTGGGGGCCTACCACTCCTACGAGCAGTACGTC.

Concerning this clonotype: A clone one base away is much larger, so this may be a read error. The CDR3 region has the DNA TGCAGTGCTGGAGATGTGCAGGGAACTGATAATTCACCCCTCCACTTT. Translated: CSAGDVQGTDNSPLHF. The chain is built from TRBV20-1 and TRBJ1-6; weak D call: TRBD1 (5 bases). Germline V gives CDR1 DFQATT, CDR2 SNEGSKA (reference sequence). CDR3 length: 16 amino acids.

This clonotype was seen at least ten times. The CDR3 DNA sequence: TGTGGCAGTCATTGGTTTGATAGCCGAAAGACCTATGGCTACACCTTC. Translation: CGSHWFDSRKTYGYTF. The chain has TRBV8-2 and TRBJ1-2. TRBV8-2 is a pseudogene segment. The CDR3 has 16 residues.

With respect to this clonotype: It may be a read error: a sequence one base away is much more abundant. The V and J genes are TRBV6-2 or TRBV6-3 and TRBJ2-7, with D tentatively TRBD2 (5 bases). Trimming pared 8 bases from V and 4 bases from J, leaving 15 bases between. The germline CDR1 and CDR2 sequences are MNHEY and SVGEGT. The CDR3 loop spans 13 amino acids. The CDR3, as DNA: TGTGCCAGCTGCCGTAAGCCGGGGTACGAGCAGTACTTC. It specifies CASCRKPGYEQYF.

In the case of this clonotype: Being one base from a much bigger clone, this may be a read error. This chain's CDR3 is CASSRSFPMNTEASF. In DNA form, the CDR3 reads TGTGCCAGCAGTAGGTCTTTTCCCATGAACACTGAAGCTTCCTTT. V is TRBV25-1 and J is TRBJ1-1; unclear D gene. The germline V gene encodes CDR1 MGHDK and CDR2 SYGVNS. The CDR3 runs 15 residues.

The chain carries TRBV3-1 and TRBJ2-7; no clear D gene. Germline V gives CDR1 LGHDT, CDR2 YNNKEL (reference sequence). V was shortened by 4 bases and J by 10 bases, with 29 bases between the two germline ends. The CDR3 loop spans 17 amino acids. CDR3 DNA: TGTGCCAGCAGCCTTATATATCCCATTTCTTTCTCTGAGGCCCAGTACTTC. Translated, it gives CASSLIYPISFSEAQYF.

The table lists this clonotype with many counts. The chain recombines TRBV11-3 with TRBJ1-1; 11 nucleotides match TRBD1. Losses at the gene ends were 5 bases for V and 1 base for J; bases not matched to a gene: 3. The germline gives CDR1 SGHNT, CDR2 YENEEA. The CDR3 is made up of 15 amino acids. The chain's CDR3 is CASSAGQGANTEAFF. For the CDR3, the DNA is TGTGCCAGCAGCGCCGGACAGGGGGCGAACACTGAAGCTTTCTTT.